The 14 T cell receptor beta chains below come from one sample, sequenced in a study of T cell responses to AZD1222 COVID-19 vaccine. The table came from immunoSEQ multiplex PCR; TCRdb's copy has only in-frame clones and leaves some out. Of about 120,000 clones listed, 88% were seen once; the top ten hold 3.5%. The sequencing here drew on peripheral blood, taken 28 days after the second AZD1222 dose. Receptor source: an adult who received the AZD1222 COVID-19 vaccine.

V is TRBV18 and J is TRBJ1-1; D is ambiguous. CDR3 length: 14 residues. V gave up 2 bases and J gave up 5 bases, with 12 bases separating them. Germline V lookup: CDR1 KGHSH, CDR2 LQKENI. Written as DNA, the CDR3 is TGTGCCAGCTCACCAGCGGGCTTCGGTACTGAAGCTTTCTTT. Its translation: CASSPAGFGTEAFF.

The genes are TRBV6-4 and TRBJ2-2, with 7 bases fitting TRBD1. There are 14 residues in the CDR3. After removal of 2 bases from V and 3 bases from J, the junction contained 0 bases not matched to a gene. Germline CDR1 is MRHNA and CDR2 is SNTAGT. The CDR3 protein is CASSDDRDTGELFF. The CDR3 nucleotides are TGTGCCAGCAGTGACGACAGGGACACCGGGGAGCTGTTTTTT.

The chain employs TRBV7-8 and TRBJ1-1, with 7 nucleotides matching TRBD1. The CDR3 sequence is 15 residues long. The junction had 9 bases not matched to a gene; V was cut back by 5 bases and J by 3 bases. Germline V gene lookup returns CDR1 SGHVS and CDR2 FQNEAQ. The CDR3 sequence is CASSPRQGQDTEAFF. The CDR3 coding sequence is TGTGCCAGCAGCCCAAGACAGGGTCAAGACACTGAAGCTTTCTTT. The full variable domain, in which reference TRBV7-8 and TRBJ1-1 provide the parts outside the CDR3, is GAGVSQSPRYKVAKRGQDVALRCDPISGHVSLFWYQQALGQGPEFLTYFQNEAQLDKSGLPSDRFFAERPEGSVSTLKIQRTQQEDSAVYLCASSPRQGQDTEAFFGQGTRLTVV.

This clone has just a few counts. The rearrangement links TRBV9 to TRBJ1-2, with D maybe TRBD1 (6 bases). The ends were cut back, 0 bases at V and 4 bases at J, with 19 bases in the middle. Germline CDR1 SGDLS, CDR2 YYNGEE. This CDR3 comprises 17 residues. CDR3: CASSVGFRTATIYGYTF. DNA of the CDR3: TGTGCCAGCAGCGTAGGTTTCAGGACAGCCACTATCTATGGCTACACCTTC.

This clone was detected once. The rearrangement uses TRBV30 and TRBJ2-3; D is possibly TRBD1 or TRBD2 (6 bases each). The CDR3 has 16 residues. CDR1 and CDR2 from the germline V gene are GTSNPN and SVGIG (reference sequence). The germline V and J ends were trimmed by 0 bases and 3 bases, with 16 bases remaining between them. CDR3 DNA: TGTGCCTGGAGTGTAGTCGGGGGCTCCAAGACAGATACGCAGTATTTT. Its protein is CAWSVVGGSKTDTQYF.

The count of this clone is one. CDR3: CASSRRDGGYEQYF. CDR3 bases: TGTGCCAGCAGCCGCCGGGACGGGGGGTACGAGCAGTACTTC. The chain combines TRBV16 with TRBJ2-7; 7 bases fit TRBD2. In germline, CDR1 is KGHSY, CDR2 FQNENV. With 4 bases clipped from V and 4 bases from J, the junction kept 7 bases outside the gene matches. The CDR3 contains 14 residues.

This chain joins TRBV19 and TRBJ1-2, with D unclear. The germline gives CDR1 LNHDA, CDR2 SQIVND (reference sequence). This CDR3 has 13 residues. V was trimmed by 5 bases and J by 7 bases, leaving 14 bases between them. The CDR3 spells CASSSRRSGGYTF. The CDR3 DNA is TGTGCCAGTAGTTCCCGGAGGTCAGGTGGCTACACCTTC.

This clone was counted a single time. V gene TRBV15 combines with J gene TRBJ1-1, with 11 bases identical to TRBD1. CDR1 is LNHNV, CDR2 YYDKDF, per germline (reference sequence). V gave up 8 bases and J gave up 4 bases; unmatched junction bases: 6. CDR3 length: 14 residues. The CDR3 sequence is CATRWDRGVTEAFF. As DNA, the CDR3 is TGTGCCACCCGTTGGGACAGGGGGGTCACTGAAGCTTTCTTT.

This clone was counted a single time. V is TRBV12-3 or TRBV12-4 and J is TRBJ1-1, with D unresolved. CDR3 length: 13 amino acids. Between the trimmed V and J ends, which lost 5 bases and 0 bases, there was a span of 7 bases. CDR3 DNA sequence: TGTGCCAGCAGTCAACAGATGAACACTGAAGCTTTCTTT. The encoded protein is CASSQQMNTEAFF.

The DNA for the CDR3 is TGTGCCAGCAGCCCCAGCGGGTCCTACGAGCAGTACTTC. Amino acids: CASSPSGSYEQYF. The chain uses TRBV6-2 or TRBV6-3 and TRBJ2-7; D may be TRBD2 (6 bases). Per germline, CDR1 MNHEY and CDR2 SVGEGT. Trimming took 6 bases from V and 1 from J, leaving 10 bases between them. The CDR3 extends over 13 amino acids.

The rearrangement joins TRBV6-5 to TRBJ2-1; 8 bases fit TRBD1. CDR1 is MNHEY and CDR2 is SVGAGI in the germline V gene. The V segment lost 4 bases and the J segment 7 bases; nucleotides outside the gene matches: 6. The CDR3 has 14 amino acids. CDR3 coding DNA: TGTGCCAGCAGTTCTGGACAGGGAACGAATGAGCAGTTCTTC. It yields the protein CASSSGQGTNEQFF.

The chain joins TRBV28 to TRBJ1-5, with TRBD1 matching over 7 bases. Trimming removed 4 bases from V and 4 bases from J; junction bases left unmatched: 10. This CDR3 contains 16 residues. Germline CDR1 and CDR2: MDHEN and SYDVKM. The CDR3 is CASSWQGQASNQPQHF. CDR3 in DNA: TGTGCCAGCAGTTGGCAAGGACAGGCCTCTAATCAGCCCCAGCATTTT.

V gene TRBV12-3 or TRBV12-4 combines with J gene TRBJ1-1; unclear D gene. The CDR3 spans 13 residues. V was trimmed by 6 bases and J by 1 base, leaving 9 bases between them. The CDR3 here is CASSLGRNTEAFF. DNA of the CDR3: TGTGCCAGCAGCCTGGGCAGGAACACTGAAGCTTTCTTT.

V is TRBV7-8 and J is TRBJ1-3; 9 bases map to TRBD1. CDR1 is SGHVS, CDR2 FQNEAQ, per germline. The CDR3 contains 16 residues. V shed 5 bases and J 0 bases; nucleotides not matched to a gene: 5. The CDR3, as DNA: TGTGCCAGCAGCCCACAGGGGGCGAGCTCTGGAAACACCATATATTTT. It codes for CASSPQGASSGNTIYF.